This T cell receptor (beta chain) was captured by sequencing in a study of cytomegalovirus exposure and HLA in healthy donors. Study summary: There were 65 million to 85 million unique TCRs (from HLA-typed donors) in an early data release.

CDR1 MDHEN and CDR2 SYDVKM come from the germline V gene. The germline V and J ends were trimmed by 7 bases and 0 bases, with 13 bases remaining between them. The CDR3 length is 14 residues. PCR used 60 Vbeta primers and 13 Jbeta primers. Some clones are missing from TCRdb's copy, which holds only in-frame ones; the method was immunoSEQ multiplex PCR. The sample consists of just over 200,000 clones, approximately 79% of them appearing once. This chain joins TRBV28 and TRBJ2-7, with a possible D match to TRBD2 (5 bases). The sequencing sample was made of PBMCs. The sequence derives from a man aged 45 to 65 in good health and CMV-seronegative. The CDR3 region is CASIGSLSSYEQYF. The CDR3 DNA is TGTGCCAGCATAGGGAGCTTAAGCTCCTACGAGCAGTACTTC. The variable domain in full, completed from reference TRBV28 and TRBJ2-7, reads DVKVTQSSRYLVKRTGEKVFLECVQDMDHENMFWYRQDPGLGLRLIYFSYDVKMKEKGDIPEGYSVSREKKERFSLILESASTNQTSMYLCASIGSLSSYEQYFGPGTRLTVT.